Listed here are 23 T cell receptor beta chains from one sample, sequenced in a study of OX40 agonist ivuxolimab in advanced cancers. TCRdb's table, derived via immunoSEQ multiplex PCR, lists solely in-frame clones and lacks some. The repertoire holds about 32,000 clones, roughly 89% seen once, with approximately 20% in the top ten. Sequenced material: CD4+ or CD8+ T cells sorted from blood, taken in a trial of the OX40 agonist ivuxolimab. These receptors originate from an adult with an advanced solid tumor such as melanoma, head and neck, liver or kidney cancer.

This chain joins TRBV4-1 and TRBJ1-2; 8 positions match TRBD1. The J segment lost 3 bases and the V segment lost 5 bases, leaving 5 bases of the junction unmatched. CDR1 and CDR2 (germline): MGHRA, YSYEKL. The CDR3 runs to 14 residues. The CDR3 DNA reads as TGCGCCAGCAGCAACGACAGGGGTTACTATGGCTACACCTTC. Its translation is CASSNDRGYYGYTF.

The chain combines TRBV2 with TRBJ2-7; tentatively, D is TRBD1 (6 bases). The CDR3 is 12 amino acids. The germline V gene has CDR1 SNHLY and CDR2 FYNNEI. Trimming left V 4 bases short and J 7 bases short, with 11 bases between. CDR3 DNA: TGTGCCAGCAGTGCAGGGGTGTGGGAGCAGTACTTC. This sequence encodes CASSAGVWEQYF.

This chain uses TRBV19 with TRBJ2-3; 7 nucleotides match TRBD1. Looked up from germline, CDR1 is LNHDA and CDR2 is SQIVND (reference sequence). The CDR3 runs 16 residues. The V segment lost 1 base and the J segment 0 bases; nucleotides outside the gene matches: 4. CDR3 DNA: TGTGCCAGTAGTATAGCGGACAGGTACAGCACAGATACGCAGTATTTT. As protein: CASSIADRYSTDTQYF.

The DNA of the CDR3 is TGTGCCACCAGCAGAGAGCGGGGGCCTGGAAACACCATATATTTT. Amino acids: CATSRERGPGNTIYF. V usage is TRBV15 and J usage is TRBJ1-3, with D perhaps TRBD1 (6 bases). CDR3 length: 15 residues. V dropped 0 bases and J dropped 2 bases, with 8 bases sitting between them. Germline-derived CDR1 and CDR2 are LNHNV and YYDKDF (reference sequence). Supplemented by reference TRBV15 and TRBJ1-3, the full variable domain reads DAMVIQNPRYQVTQFGKPVTLSCSQTLNHNVMYWYQQKSSQAPKLLFHYYDKDFNNEADTPDNFQSRRPNTSFCFLDIRSPGLGDTAMYLCATSRERGPGNTIYFGEGSWLTVV.

The chain is built from TRBV5-6 and TRBJ1-6, with TRBD1 matching over 8 bases. CDR3 length equals 14 residues. Germline V CDR1 and CDR2: SGHDT, YYEEEE. J lost 9 bases, V lost 0 bases, and 2 bases had no gene match. For the CDR3, the DNA is TGTGCCAGCAGCTTGGACAGGGGGGTTTCACCCCTCCACTTT. Translating gives CASSLDRGVSPLHF.

The genes are TRBV6-6 and TRBJ2-3, with D perhaps assigned TRBD1 or TRBD2 (5 bases each). The germline V gene encodes CDR1 MNHNY and CDR2 SVGAGI (reference sequence). The CDR3 sequence is 12 residues long. V shed 4 bases and J shed 5 bases, with 7 bases lying between them. The CDR3 sequence: CASSWDLDTQYF. CDR3 in DNA: TGTGCCAGCAGTTGGGACCTAGATACGCAGTATTTT.

This clone was found a few times. The chain recombines TRBV28 with TRBJ2-7, with D perhaps given as TRBD1 or TRBD2 (5 bases each). This CDR3 spans 14 amino acids. V lost 6 bases to trimming and J lost 2 bases, with 14 bases between them. Germline V gene lookup returns CDR1 MDHEN and CDR2 SYDVKM. The CDR3 loop reads CASRTLRGPYEQYF. CDR3 nucleotide sequence: TGTGCCAGCAGGACGTTACGGGGACCCTACGAGCAGTACTTC.

The rearrangement uses TRBV28 and TRBJ1-4; 10 nucleotides agree with TRBD1. V shed 4 bases, J shed 10 bases, and the junction held 0 bases outside the gene matches. In germline, CDR1 is MDHEN, CDR2 SYDVKM. This CDR3 region has 12 residues. CDR3 amino acids: CASSWDRGKLFF. The CDR3 DNA follows: TGTGCCAGCAGTTGGGACAGGGGAAAACTGTTTTTT.

The V and J genes are TRBV27 and TRBJ2-7; TRBD1 matches 11 bases. The CDR3 is made up of 15 amino acids. The ends lost 2 bases at V and 6 bases at J; junction bases unmatched: 6. Germline loops: CDR1 MNHEY, CDR2 SMNVEV (reference sequence). The CDR3 protein is CASSLAGTGGPEQYF. As DNA, the CDR3 is TGTGCCAGCAGTTTAGCCGGGACAGGGGGGCCCGAGCAGTACTTC.

This clone has only a few counts. This chain connects TRBV28 to TRBJ2-3; tentatively, D is TRBD2 (6 bases). The CDR3 length is 17 residues. The germline CDR1 and CDR2 sequences are MDHEN and SYDVKM. V was trimmed by 4 bases and J by 2 bases, leaving 19 bases between them. CDR3 sequence reads: CASSYGGAGSDTDTQYF. The CDR3 nucleotides are TGTGCCAGCAGTTACGGCGGGGCGGGTAGCGACACAGATACGCAGTATTTT.

V gene TRBV5-1 combines with J gene TRBJ1-3; 9 bases fit TRBD1. The CDR3 is 16 amino acids. V lost 3 bases to trimming and J lost 3 bases; unmatched junction nucleotides: 7. Germline V gene sequence: CDR1 SGHRS, CDR2 YFSETQ. This chain's CDR3 is CASSSGTGLVGNTIYF. CDR3 sequence (DNA): TGCGCCAGCAGCTCCGGGACAGGGCTCGTTGGAAACACCATATATTTT.

The chain joins TRBV28 to TRBJ2-5; D unclear. Trimming left V 2 bases short and J 3 bases short, with 19 bases between. CDR3 size: 17 residues. Germline-derived CDR1 and CDR2 are MDHEN and SYDVKM. The CDR3 sequence is CASSLLQNDPLKETQYF. Here the CDR3 DNA reads TGTGCCAGCAGTTTACTGCAGAACGACCCTTTAAAAGAGACCCAGTACTTC. Full variable domain (remainder filled in from reference TRBV28 and TRBJ2-5): DVKVTQSSRYLVKRTGEKVFLECVQDMDHENMFWYRQDPGLGLRLIYFSYDVKMKEKGDIPEGYSVSREKKERFSLILESASTNQTSMYLCASSLLQNDPLKETQYFGPGTRLLVL.

This clone was found a few times. The J gene is TRBJ1-5, the V gene TRBV6-5; the match to TRBD1 covers 10 bases. The CDR3 length is 15 residues. Germline loops: CDR1 MNHEY, CDR2 SVGAGI. V shed 2 bases, J shed 3 bases, and the junction held 1 base outside the gene matches. The CDR3 region is CASSYGTGANQPQHF. In DNA form, the CDR3 reads TGTGCCAGCAGTTACGGGACAGGGGCCAATCAGCCCCAGCATTTT.

The chain carries TRBV6-1 and TRBJ2-5; the D gene is possibly TRBD2 (6 bases). Germline V lookup: CDR1 MNHNS, CDR2 SASEGT. The CDR3 is made up of 16 amino acids. V lost 2 bases and J 1 base, leaving 14 bases between the germline ends. CDR3 DNA: TGTGCCAGCAGTGAACTCCCAGGAGCGGGCCAAGAGACCCAGTACTTC. This gives the protein CASSELPGAGQETQYF.

This clone was observed a few times. V is TRBV5-1 and J is TRBJ2-7; 7 bases align to TRBD1. CDR3 length: 15 residues. V lost 0 bases and J lost 6; bases outside the gene matches: 9. Germline loops: CDR1 SGHRS, CDR2 YFSETQ. In nucleotides, the CDR3 is TGCGCCAGCAGCTTGGCCCAGGGGGTCCGACTCGAGCAGTACTTC. It is translated as CASSLAQGVRLEQYF.

V is TRBV7-9 and J is TRBJ2-1; 11 positions agree with TRBD2. V lost 2 bases to trimming and J lost 8 bases; unmatched junction nucleotides: 5. The germline CDR1 and CDR2 sequences are SEHNR and FQNEAQ (reference sequence). The CDR3 extends over 15 amino acids. The CDR3 bases are TGTGCCAGCAGCTTACTAGCGGGGGGTACGGATGAGCAGTTCTTC. Translation: CASSLLAGGTDEQFF.

In its sample, this clone ranks as medium-sized. J is TRBJ2-7 and V is TRBV9; TRBD2 is a possible D gene (6 bases). V lost 3 bases to trimming and J lost 5 bases, with 15 bases between them. This CDR3 spans 14 amino acids. CDR1 SGDLS and CDR2 YYNGEE come from the germline V gene. In DNA form, the CDR3 reads TGTGCCAGCAGCGGTAGTCGGGAGTCCAACGAGCAGTACTTC. It is translated as CASSGSRESNEQYF.

This clone was recorded once. This chain joins TRBV13 and TRBJ2-5; perhaps TRBD2 as D (6 bases). CDR1 and CDR2 (germline): PRHDT, FYEKMQ (reference sequence). V was cut by 2 bases and J by 5 bases, with 15 bases left in between. This CDR3 spans 15 amino acids. In nucleotides, the CDR3 is TGTGCCAGCAGCTTAAGGGACTCCCCGAGGGAGACCCAGTACTTC. It specifies CASSLRDSPRETQYF.

The gene calls are TRBV28 and TRBJ2-1; TRBD2 matches at 9 bases. Germline values: CDR1 MDHEN, CDR2 SYDVKM. Trimming removed 5 bases from V and 8 bases from J; junction bases left unmatched: 13. The CDR3 has 16 residues. The CDR3 DNA follows: TGTGCCAGCAGTCCGGCTAGGCGGGAGGGCCGACATGAGCAGTTCTTC. It encodes CASSPARREGRHEQFF.

This chain connects TRBV28 to TRBJ1-2; 8 nucleotides agree with TRBD1. Germline V gene lookup returns CDR1 MDHEN and CDR2 SYDVKM. There are 16 residues in the CDR3. The V gene end was trimmed by 4 bases and the J gene end by 4 bases; junction bases not matched to a gene: 11. The CDR3 loop is CASSSPLGQGAYGYTF. For the CDR3, the DNA is TGTGCCAGCAGTTCCCCTCTAGGACAGGGTGCCTATGGCTACACCTTC.

This sequence joins TRBV27 and TRBJ1-1, with D perhaps matching TRBD1 (6 bases). The germline V and J ends were trimmed by 0 bases and 6 bases, with 14 bases remaining between them. Germline V gene data show CDR1 as MNHEY and CDR2 as SMNVEV (reference sequence). The CDR3 is 15 amino acids. The CDR3 reads CASSLSGAGNAEAFF. The CDR3 nucleotides read TGTGCCAGCAGTTTATCGGGGGCAGGGAATGCTGAAGCTTTCTTT.

The rearrangement joins TRBV7-6 to TRBJ2-3; D not resolved. The CDR3 loop spans 16 amino acids. Trimming removed 2 bases at V and 0 bases at J, with 12 bases between. Germline V lookup: CDR1 SGHVS, CDR2 FNYEAQ. CDR3 residues: CASSLRPVDSTDTQYF. The CDR3 nucleotides read TGTGCCAGCAGCTTACGTCCGGTAGATAGCACAGATACGCAGTATTTT.

The chain recombines TRBV9 with TRBJ1-6; TRBD1 agrees at 9 bases. Per germline, CDR1 SGDLS and CDR2 YYNGEE. Unmatched junction bases numbered 4, after V lost 3 bases and J lost 9 bases. This CDR3 is built from 14 residues. The CDR3 reads CASSGGQGGSPLHF. The CDR3 DNA reads as TGTGCCAGCAGCGGGGGACAGGGCGGTTCACCCCTCCACTTT.